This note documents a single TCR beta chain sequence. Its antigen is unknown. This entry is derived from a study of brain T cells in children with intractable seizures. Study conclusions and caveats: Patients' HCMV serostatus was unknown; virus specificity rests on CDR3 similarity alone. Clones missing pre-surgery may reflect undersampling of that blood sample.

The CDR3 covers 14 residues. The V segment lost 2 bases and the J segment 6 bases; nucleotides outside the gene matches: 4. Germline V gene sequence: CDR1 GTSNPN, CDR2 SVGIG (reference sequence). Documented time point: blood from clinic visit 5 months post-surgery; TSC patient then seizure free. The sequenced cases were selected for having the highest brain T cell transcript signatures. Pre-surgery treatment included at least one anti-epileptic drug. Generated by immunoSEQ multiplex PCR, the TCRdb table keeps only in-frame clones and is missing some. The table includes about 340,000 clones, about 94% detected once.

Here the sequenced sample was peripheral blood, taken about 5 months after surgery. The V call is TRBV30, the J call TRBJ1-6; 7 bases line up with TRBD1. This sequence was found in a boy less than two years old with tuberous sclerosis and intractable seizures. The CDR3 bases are TGTGCCTGGAGTAGGGGACAGTCTAATTCACCCCTCCACTTT. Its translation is CAWSRGQSNSPLHF.